There are a few counts of the clone carrying this T cell receptor beta chain. The record originates from a study of T-cell memory formation after mild COVID-19. TCRdb recomputed calls from the 5' RACE reads with MiXCR, one row per CDR3 protein. The table includes 470,000 or so distinct CDR3 sequences, roughly 23% detected once. CDR1 LNHDA and CDR2 SQIVND come from the germline V gene (reference sequence). The trim removed 6 bases at V and 5 bases at J, leaving 2 bases unmatched. This CDR3 is built from 13 residues. The chain uses TRBV19 and TRBJ2-2, with 8 bases aligning to TRBD2. The sample taken for sequencing was PBMCs or a T cell subset sorted from them (not recorded which). This clonotype originated in an adult woman who had mild COVID-19 (a few samples of this study predate the infection). Cell type and time point are not known. This chain's CDR3 is CASRPSGTGELFF. The CDR3 DNA sequence: TGTGCCAGTAGACCTAGCGGGACCGGGGAGCTGTTTTTT. The full variable domain, rest sourced from reference TRBV19 and TRBJ2-2, is DGGITQSPKYLFRKEGQNVTLSCEQNLNHDAMYWYRQDPGQGLRLIYYSQIVNDFQKGDIAEGYSVSREKKESFPLTVTSAQKNPTAFYLCASRPSGTGELFFGEGSRLTVL.